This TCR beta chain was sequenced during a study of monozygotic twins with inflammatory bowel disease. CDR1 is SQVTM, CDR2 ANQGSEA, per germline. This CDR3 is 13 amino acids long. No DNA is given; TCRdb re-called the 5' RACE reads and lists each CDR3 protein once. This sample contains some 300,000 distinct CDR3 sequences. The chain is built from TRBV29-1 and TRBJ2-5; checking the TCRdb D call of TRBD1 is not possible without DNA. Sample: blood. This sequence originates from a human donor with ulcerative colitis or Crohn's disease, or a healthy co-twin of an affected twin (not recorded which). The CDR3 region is CSVNDRGEETQYF.